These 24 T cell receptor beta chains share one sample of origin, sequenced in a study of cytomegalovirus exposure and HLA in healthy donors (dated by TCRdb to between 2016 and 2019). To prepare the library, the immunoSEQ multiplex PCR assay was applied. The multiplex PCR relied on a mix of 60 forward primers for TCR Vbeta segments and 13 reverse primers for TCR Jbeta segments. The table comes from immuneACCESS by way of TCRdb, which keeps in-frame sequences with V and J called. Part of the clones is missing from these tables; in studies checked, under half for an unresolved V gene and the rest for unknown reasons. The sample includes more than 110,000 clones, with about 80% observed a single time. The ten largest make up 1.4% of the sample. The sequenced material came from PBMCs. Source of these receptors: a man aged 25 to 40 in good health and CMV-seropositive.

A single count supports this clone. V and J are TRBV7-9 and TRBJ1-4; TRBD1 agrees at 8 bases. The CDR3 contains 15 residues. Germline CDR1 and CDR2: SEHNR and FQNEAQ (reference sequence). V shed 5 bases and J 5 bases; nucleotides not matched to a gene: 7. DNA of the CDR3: TGTGCCAGCAGCCCCAGCGGGACAGGAAATGAAAAACTGTTTTTT. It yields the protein CASSPSGTGNEKLFF.

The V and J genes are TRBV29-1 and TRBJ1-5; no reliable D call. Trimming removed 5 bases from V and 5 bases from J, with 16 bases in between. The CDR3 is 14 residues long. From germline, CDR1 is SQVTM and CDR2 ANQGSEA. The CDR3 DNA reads TGCAGCGTTCAAGTGGGGAGTACCGATCAGCCCCAGCATTTT. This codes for CSVQVGSTDQPQHF.

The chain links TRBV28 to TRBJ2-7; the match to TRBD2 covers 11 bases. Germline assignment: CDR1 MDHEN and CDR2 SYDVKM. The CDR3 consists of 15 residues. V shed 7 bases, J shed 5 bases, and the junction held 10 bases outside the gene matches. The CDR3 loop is CASTPGELAGDEQYF. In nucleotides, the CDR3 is TGTGCCAGCACCCCGGGAGAACTAGCGGGAGACGAGCAGTACTTC.

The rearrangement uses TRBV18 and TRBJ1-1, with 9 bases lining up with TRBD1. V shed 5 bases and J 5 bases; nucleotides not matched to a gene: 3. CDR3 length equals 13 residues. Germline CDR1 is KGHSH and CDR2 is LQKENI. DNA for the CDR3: TGTGCCAGCTCAAGGACAGGGGAGACTGAAGCTTTCTTT. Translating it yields CASSRTGETEAFF.

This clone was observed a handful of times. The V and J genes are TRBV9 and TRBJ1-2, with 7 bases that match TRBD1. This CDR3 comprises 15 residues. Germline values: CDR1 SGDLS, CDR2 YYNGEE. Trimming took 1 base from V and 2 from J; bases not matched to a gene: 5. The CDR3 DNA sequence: TGTGCCAGCAGCGTAAGTCCGGGACAGAACTATGGCTACACCTTC. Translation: CASSVSPGQNYGYTF. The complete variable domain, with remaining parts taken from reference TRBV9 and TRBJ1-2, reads DSGVTQTPKHLITATGQRVTLRCSPRSGDLSVYWYQQSLDQGLQFLIQYYNGEERAKGNILERFSAQQFPDLHSELNLSSLELGDSALYFCASSVSPGQNYGYTFGSGTRLTVV.

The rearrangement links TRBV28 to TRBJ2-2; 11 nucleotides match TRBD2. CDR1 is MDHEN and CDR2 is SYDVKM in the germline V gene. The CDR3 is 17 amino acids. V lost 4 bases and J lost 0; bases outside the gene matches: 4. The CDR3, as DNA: TGTGCCAGCAGTTATCTAGCGGGGGGCTCGAACACCGGGGAGCTGTTTTTT. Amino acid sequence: CASSYLAGGSNTGELFF.

CDR3 region: CASSLGTGGRSKTQYF. The CDR3 DNA follows: TGTGCCAGCAGTTTAGGGACAGGGGGTCGGTCGAAGACCCAGTACTTC. This rearrangement joins TRBV28 to TRBJ2-5; 11 positions match TRBD1. Germline V CDR1 and CDR2: MDHEN, SYDVKM. Unmatched junction bases numbered 8, after V lost 2 bases and J lost 6 bases. The CDR3 consists of 16 residues.

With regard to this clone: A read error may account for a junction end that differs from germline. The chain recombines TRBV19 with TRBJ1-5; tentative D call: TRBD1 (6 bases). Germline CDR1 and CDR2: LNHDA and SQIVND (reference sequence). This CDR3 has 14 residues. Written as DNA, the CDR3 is TGTGCCAGTAGTCTAGACAGGTTCAATCAGCCCCAGCATTTT. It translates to CASSLDRFNQPQHF.

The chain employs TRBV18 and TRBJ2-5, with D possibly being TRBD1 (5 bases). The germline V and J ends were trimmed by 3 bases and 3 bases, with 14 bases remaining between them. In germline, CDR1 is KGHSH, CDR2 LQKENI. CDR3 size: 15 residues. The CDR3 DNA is TGTGCCAGCTCACCGACAGCCCCTACAAAAGAGACCCAGTACTTC. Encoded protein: CASSPTAPTKETQYF.

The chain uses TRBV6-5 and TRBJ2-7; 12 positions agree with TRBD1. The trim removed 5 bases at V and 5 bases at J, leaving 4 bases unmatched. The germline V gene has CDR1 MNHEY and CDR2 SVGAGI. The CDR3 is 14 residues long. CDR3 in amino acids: CASSLGQGADEQYF. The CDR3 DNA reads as TGTGCCAGCAGTCTGGGACAGGGGGCCGACGAGCAGTACTTC.

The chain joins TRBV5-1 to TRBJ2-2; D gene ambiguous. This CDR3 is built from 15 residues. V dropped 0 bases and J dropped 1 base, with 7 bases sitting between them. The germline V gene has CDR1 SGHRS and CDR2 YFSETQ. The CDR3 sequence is CASSLADGNTGELFF. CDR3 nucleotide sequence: TGCGCCAGCAGCTTGGCAGATGGGAACACCGGGGAGCTGTTTTTT. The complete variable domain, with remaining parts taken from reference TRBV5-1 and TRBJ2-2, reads KAGVTQTPRYLIKTRGQQVTLSCSPISGHRSVSWYQQTPGQGLQFLFEYFSETQRNKGNFPGRFSGRQFSNSRSEMNVSTLELGDSALYLCASSLADGNTGELFFGEGSRLTVL.

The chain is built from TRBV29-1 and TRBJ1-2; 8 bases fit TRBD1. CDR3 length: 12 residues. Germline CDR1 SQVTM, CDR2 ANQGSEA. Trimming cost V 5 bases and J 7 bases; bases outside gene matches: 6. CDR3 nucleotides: TGCAGCGTTCCAGACAGGGGAGTTGGCTACACCTTC. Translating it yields CSVPDRGVGYTF.

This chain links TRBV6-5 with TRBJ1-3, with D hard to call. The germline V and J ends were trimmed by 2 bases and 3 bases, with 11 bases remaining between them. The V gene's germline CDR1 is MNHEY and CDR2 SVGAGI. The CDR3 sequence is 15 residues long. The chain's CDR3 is CASSYRRHGGNTIYF. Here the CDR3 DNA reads TGTGCCAGCAGTTACCGCCGACACGGTGGAAACACCATATATTTT.

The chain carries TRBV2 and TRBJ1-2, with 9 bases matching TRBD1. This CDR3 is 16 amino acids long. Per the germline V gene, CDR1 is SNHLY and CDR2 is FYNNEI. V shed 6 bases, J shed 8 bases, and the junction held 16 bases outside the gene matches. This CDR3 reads CASSIISGQGIGGYTF. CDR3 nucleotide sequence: TGTGCCAGCAGCATAATCTCTGGACAGGGGATAGGGGGCTACACCTTC.

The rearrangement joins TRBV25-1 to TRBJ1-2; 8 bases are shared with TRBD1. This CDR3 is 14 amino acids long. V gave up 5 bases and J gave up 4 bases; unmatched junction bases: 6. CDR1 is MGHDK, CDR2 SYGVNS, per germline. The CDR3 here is CASSPRDRSYGYTF. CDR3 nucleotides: TGTGCCAGCAGTCCCCGGGACAGGAGCTATGGCTACACCTTC.

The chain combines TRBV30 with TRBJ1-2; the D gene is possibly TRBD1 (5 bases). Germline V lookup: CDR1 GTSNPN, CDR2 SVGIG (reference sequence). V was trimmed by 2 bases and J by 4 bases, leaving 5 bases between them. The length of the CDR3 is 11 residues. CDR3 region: CAWSQGYGYTF. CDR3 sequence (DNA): TGTGCCTGGAGTCAGGGCTATGGCTACACCTTC.

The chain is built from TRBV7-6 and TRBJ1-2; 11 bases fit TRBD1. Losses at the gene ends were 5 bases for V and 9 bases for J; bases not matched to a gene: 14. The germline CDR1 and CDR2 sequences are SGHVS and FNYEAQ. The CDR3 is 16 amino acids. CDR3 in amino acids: CASSASPMGTGGSYTF. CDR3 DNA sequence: TGTGCCAGCAGCGCCTCTCCCATGGGGACAGGGGGGAGCTACACCTTC.

CDR3 nucleotides: TGCGCCAGCAGCTCCGGACTAGCGGGAGGTTTCTACAATGAGCAGTTCTTC. Translation: CASSSGLAGGFYNEQFF. This chain connects TRBV5-1 to TRBJ2-1; the match to TRBD2 covers 14 bases. The CDR3 length is 17 residues. J lost 3 bases, V lost 3 bases, and 5 bases had no gene match. Looked up from germline, CDR1 is SGHRS and CDR2 is YFSETQ.

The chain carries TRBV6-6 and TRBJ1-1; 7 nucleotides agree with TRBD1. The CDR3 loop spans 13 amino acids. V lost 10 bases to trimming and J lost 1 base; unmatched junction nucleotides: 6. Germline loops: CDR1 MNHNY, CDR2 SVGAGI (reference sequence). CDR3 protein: CATHGQANTEAFF. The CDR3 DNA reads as TGTGCCACCCACGGACAGGCGAACACTGAAGCTTTCTTT.

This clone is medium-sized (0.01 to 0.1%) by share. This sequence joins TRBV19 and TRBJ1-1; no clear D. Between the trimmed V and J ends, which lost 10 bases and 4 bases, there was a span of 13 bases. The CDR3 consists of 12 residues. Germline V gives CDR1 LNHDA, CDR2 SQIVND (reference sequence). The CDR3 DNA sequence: TGTGCCACCAAGACGGGAGGCACTGAAGCTTTCTTT. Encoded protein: CATKTGGTEAFF.

CDR3 sequence: CASSILQGIPFF. The CDR3 DNA follows: TGTGCCAGCAGCATACTACAGGGAATCCCGTTCTTC. The V call is TRBV7-2, the J call TRBJ2-1, with D possibly being TRBD1 (6 bases). The CDR3 is 12 residues long. Trimming stripped 5 bases from V and 15 bases from J, with 17 bases between. Germline CDR1 and CDR2: SGHTA and FQGNSA.

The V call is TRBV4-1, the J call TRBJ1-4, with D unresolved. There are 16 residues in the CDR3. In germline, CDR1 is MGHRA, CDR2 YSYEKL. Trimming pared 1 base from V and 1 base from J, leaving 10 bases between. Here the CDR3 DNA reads TGCGCCAGCAGCCAAGTACAGCTCATAACTAATGAAAAACTGTTTTTT. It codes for CASSQVQLITNEKLFF.

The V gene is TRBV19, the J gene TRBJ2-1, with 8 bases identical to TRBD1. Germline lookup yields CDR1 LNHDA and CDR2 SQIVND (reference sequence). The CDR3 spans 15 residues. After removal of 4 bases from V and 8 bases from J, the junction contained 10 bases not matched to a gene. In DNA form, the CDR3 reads TGTGCCAGTAGTACGGGGACAGGCCCCGAGGATGAGCAGTTCTTC. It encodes CASSTGTGPEDEQFF.

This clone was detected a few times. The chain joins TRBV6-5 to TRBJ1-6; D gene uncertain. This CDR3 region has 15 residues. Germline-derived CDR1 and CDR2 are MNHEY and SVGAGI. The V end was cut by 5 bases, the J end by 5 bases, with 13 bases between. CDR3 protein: CASSHSDGDNSPLHF. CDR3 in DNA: TGTGCCAGCAGTCATTCGGACGGGGATAATTCACCCCTCCACTTT.